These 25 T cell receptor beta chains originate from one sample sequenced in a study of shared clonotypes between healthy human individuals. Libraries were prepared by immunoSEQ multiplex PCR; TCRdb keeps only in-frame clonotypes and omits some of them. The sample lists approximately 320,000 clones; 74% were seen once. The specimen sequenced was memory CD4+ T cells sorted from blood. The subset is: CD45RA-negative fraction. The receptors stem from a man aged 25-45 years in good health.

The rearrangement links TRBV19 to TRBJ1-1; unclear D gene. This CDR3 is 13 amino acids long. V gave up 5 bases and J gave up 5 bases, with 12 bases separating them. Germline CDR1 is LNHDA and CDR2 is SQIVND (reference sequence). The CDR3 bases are TGTGCCAGTAGTTCACTGGGCGGTACTGAAGCTTTCTTT. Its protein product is CASSSLGGTEAFF.

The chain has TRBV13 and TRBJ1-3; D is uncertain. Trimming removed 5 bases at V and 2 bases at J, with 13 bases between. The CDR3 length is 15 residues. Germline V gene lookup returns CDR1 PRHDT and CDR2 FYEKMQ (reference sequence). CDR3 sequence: CASSALGSPGNTIYF. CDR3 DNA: TGTGCCAGCAGCGCCCTCGGGTCCCCTGGAAACACCATATATTTT.

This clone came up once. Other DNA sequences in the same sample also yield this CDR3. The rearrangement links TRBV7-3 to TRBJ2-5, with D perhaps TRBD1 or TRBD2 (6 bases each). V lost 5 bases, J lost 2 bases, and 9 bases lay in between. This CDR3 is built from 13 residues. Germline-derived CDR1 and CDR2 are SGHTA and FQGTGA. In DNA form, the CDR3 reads TGTGCCAGCAGCCGGGGGCAACAAGAGACCCAGTACTTC. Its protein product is CASSRGQQETQYF. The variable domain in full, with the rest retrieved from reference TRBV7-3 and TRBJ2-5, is GAGVSQTPSNKVTEKGKYVELRCDPISGHTALYWYRQSLGQGPEFLIYFQGTGAADDSGLPNDRFFAVRPEGSVSTLKIQRTERGDSAVYLCASSRGQQETQYFGPGTRLLVL.

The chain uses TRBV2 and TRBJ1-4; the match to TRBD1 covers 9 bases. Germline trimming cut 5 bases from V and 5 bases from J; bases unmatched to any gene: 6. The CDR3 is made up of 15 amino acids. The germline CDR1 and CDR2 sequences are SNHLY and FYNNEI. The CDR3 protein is CASSQQGAANEKLFF. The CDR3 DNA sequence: TGTGCCAGCAGTCAACAGGGGGCGGCGAATGAAAAACTGTTTTTT.

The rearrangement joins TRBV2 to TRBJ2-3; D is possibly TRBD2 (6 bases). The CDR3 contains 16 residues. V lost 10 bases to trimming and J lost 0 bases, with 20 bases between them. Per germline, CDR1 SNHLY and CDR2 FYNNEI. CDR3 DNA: TGTGCCACCGCGGGACGGCCTCCCTGGAGCACAGATACGCAGTATTTT. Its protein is CATAGRPPWSTDTQYF.

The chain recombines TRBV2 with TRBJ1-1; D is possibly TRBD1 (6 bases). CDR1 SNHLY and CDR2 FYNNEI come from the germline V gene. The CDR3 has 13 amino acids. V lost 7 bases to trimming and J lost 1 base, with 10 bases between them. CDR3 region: CASNRDPNTEAFF. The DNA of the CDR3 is TGTGCCAGCAACAGGGACCCGAACACTGAAGCTTTCTTT. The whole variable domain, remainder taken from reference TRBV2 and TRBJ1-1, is EPEVTQTPSHQVTQMGQEVILRCVPISNHLYFYWYRQILGQKVEFLVSFYNNEISEKSEIFDDQFSVERPDGSNFTLKIRSTKLEDSAMYFCASNRDPNTEAFFGQGTRLTVV.

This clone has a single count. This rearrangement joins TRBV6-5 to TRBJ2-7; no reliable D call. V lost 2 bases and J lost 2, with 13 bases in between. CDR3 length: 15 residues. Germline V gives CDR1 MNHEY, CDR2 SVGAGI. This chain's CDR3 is CASSYGPPNTYEQYF. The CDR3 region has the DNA TGTGCCAGCAGTTACGGTCCACCGAATACCTACGAGCAGTACTTC.

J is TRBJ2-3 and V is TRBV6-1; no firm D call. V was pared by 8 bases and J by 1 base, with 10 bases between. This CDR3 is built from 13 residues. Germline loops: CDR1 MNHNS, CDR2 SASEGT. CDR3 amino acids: CASDTDGTDTQYF. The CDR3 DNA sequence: TGTGCCAGCGATACCGACGGCACAGATACGCAGTATTTT.

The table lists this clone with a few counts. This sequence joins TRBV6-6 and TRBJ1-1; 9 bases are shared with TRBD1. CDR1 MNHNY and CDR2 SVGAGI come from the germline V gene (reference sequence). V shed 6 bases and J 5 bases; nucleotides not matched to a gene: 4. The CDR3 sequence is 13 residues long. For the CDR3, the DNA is TGTGCCAGCAGCGACAGGGGGTCGACTGAAGCTTTCTTT. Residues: CASSDRGSTEAFF.

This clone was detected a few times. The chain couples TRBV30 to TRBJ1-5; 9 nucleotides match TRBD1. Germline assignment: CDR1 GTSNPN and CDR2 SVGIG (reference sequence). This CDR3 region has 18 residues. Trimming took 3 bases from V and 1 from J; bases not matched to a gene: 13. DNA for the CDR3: TGTGCCTGGAGCTTATCCGGGACAGGGTACCTGAGCAATCAGCCCCAGCATTTT. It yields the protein CAWSLSGTGYLSNQPQHF. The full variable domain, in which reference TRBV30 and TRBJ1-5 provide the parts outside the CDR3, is SQTIHQWPATLVQPVGSPLSLECTVEGTSNPNLYWYRQAAGRGLQLLFYSVGIGQISSEVPQNLSASRPQDRQFILSSKKLLLSDSGFYLCAWSLSGTGYLSNQPQHFGDGTRLSIL.

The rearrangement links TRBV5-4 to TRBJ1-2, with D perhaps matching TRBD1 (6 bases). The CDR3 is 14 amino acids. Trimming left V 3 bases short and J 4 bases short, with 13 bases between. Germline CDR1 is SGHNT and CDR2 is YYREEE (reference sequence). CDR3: CASSSTGYGYGYTF. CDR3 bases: TGTGCCAGCAGCTCTACAGGGTACGGCTATGGCTACACCTTC.

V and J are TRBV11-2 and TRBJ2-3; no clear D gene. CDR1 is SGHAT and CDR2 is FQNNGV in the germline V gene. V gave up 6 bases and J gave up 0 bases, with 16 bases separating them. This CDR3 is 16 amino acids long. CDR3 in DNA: TGTGCCAGCAGTCCTGAGGCTCGCCCTAGCACAGATACGCAGTATTTT. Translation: CASSPEARPSTDTQYF.

CDR3 region: CASSLLEFDVLTF. DNA of the CDR3: TGCGCCAGCAGCCTTTTAGAGTTCGACGTCCTGACTTTC. The rearrangement links TRBV4-1 to TRBJ2-6; D unclear. CDR1 and CDR2 from the germline V gene are MGHRA and YSYEKL. The length of the CDR3 is 13 residues. The V gene lost 4 bases and the J gene lost 11 bases, with 12 bases spanning the gap.

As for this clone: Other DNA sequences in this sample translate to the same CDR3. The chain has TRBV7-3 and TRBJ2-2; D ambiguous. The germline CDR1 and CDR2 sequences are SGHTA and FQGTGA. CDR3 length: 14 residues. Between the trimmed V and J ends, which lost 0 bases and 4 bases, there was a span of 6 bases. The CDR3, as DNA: TGTGCCAGCAGCTTAACGGCCGGCACCGGGGAGCTGTTTTTT. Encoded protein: CASSLTAGTGELFF.

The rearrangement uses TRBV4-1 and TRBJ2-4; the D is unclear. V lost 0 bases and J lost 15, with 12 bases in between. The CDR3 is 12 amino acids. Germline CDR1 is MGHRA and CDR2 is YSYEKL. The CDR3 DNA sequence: TGCGCCAGCAGCCAAGATTTTTTTTATCGGTACTTC. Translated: CASSQDFFYRYF.

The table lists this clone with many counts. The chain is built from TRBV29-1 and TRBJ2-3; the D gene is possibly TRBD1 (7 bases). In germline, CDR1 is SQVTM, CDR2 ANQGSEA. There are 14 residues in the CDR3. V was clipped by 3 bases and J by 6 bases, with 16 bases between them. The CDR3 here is CSVDRGDLRDTQYF. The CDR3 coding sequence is TGCAGCGTTGACAGGGGGGATTTGAGGGATACGCAGTATTTT.

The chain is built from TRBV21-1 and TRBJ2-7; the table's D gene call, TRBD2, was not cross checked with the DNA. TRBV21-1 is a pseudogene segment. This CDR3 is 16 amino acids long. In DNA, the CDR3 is TGTGCCAGCAGCCCCCTAAGCCCTACTACTGACTACGAGCAGTACTTC. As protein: CASSPLSPTTDYEQYF.

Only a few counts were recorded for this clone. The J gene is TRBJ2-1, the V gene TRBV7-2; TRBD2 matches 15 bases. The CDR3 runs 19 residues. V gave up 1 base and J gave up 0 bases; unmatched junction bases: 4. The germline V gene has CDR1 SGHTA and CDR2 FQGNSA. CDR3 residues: CASSLVGTSGGSSYNEQFF. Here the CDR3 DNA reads TGTGCCAGCAGCTTAGTGGGGACTAGCGGGGGGAGCTCCTACAATGAGCAGTTCTTC.

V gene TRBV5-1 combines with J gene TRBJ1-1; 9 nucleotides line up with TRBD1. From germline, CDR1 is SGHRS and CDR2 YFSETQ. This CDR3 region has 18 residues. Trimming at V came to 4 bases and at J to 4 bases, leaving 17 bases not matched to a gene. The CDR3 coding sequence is TGCGCCAGCAGCCTCAATGTATTAGGCGGACAGGGGAGCACTGAAGCTTTCTTT. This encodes CASSLNVLGGQGSTEAFF. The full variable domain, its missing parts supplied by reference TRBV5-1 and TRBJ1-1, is KAGVTQTPRYLIKTRGQQVTLSCSPISGHRSVSWYQQTPGQGLQFLFEYFSETQRNKGNFPGRFSGRQFSNSRSEMNVSTLELGDSALYLCASSLNVLGGQGSTEAFFGQGTRLTVV.

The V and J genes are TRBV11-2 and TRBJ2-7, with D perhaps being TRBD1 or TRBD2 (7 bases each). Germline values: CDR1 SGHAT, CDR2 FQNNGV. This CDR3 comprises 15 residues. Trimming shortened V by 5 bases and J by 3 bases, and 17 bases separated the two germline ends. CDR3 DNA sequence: TGTGCCAGCAGCCAAGGCAGGGGGGGAAGCTACGAGCAGTACTTC. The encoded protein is CASSQGRGGSYEQYF. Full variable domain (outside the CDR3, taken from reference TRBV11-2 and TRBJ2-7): EAGVAQSPRYKIIEKRQSVAFWCNPISGHATLYWYQQILGQGPKLLIQFQNNGVVDDSQLPKDRFSAERLKGVDSTLKIQPAKLEDSAVYLCASSQGRGGSYEQYFGPGTRLTVT.

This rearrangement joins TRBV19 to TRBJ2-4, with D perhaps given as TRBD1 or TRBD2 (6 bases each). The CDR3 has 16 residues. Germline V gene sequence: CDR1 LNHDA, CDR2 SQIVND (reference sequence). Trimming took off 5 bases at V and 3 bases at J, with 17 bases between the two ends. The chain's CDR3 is CASSPLGGLVKNIQYF. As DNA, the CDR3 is TGTGCCAGTAGTCCCCTTGGGGGGCTAGTCAAAAACATTCAGTACTTC.

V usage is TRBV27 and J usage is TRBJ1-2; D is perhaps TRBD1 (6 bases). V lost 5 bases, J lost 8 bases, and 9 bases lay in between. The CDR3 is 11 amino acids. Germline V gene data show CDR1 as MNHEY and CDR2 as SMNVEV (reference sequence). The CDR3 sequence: CASSGGGGYTF. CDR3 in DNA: TGTGCCAGCAGTGGGGGCGGCGGCTACACCTTC.

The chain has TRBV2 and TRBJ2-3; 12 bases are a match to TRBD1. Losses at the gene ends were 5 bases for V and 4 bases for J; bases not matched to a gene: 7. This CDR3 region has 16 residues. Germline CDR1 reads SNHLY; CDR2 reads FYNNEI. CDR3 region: CASSKGQGAIPDTQYF. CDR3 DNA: TGTGCCAGCAGTAAGGGACAGGGGGCGATCCCAGATACGCAGTATTTT.

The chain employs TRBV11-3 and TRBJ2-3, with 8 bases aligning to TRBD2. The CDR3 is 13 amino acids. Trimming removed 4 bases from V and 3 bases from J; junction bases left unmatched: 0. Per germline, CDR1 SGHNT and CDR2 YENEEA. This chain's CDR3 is CASSSGGTDTQYF. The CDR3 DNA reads TGTGCCAGCAGCTCGGGGGGGACAGATACGCAGTATTTT. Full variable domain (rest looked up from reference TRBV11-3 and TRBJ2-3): EAGVVQSPRYKIIEKKQPVAFWCNPISGHNTLYWYLQNLGQGPELLIRYENEEAVDDSQLPKDRFSAERLKGVDSTLKIQPAELGDSAVYLCASSSGGTDTQYFGPGTRLTVL.

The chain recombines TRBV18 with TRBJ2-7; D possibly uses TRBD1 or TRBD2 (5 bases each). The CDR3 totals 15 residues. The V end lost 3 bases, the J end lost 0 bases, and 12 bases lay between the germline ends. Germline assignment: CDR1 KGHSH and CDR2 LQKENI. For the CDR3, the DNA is TGTGCCAGCTCACCGGAGAGGGGCCACTCCTACGAGCAGTACTTC. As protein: CASSPERGHSYEQYF.